These 30 T cell receptor beta chains originate from one sample sequenced in a study of blood T cells in healthy people across ages. Then a second PCR, running about 6 to 12 cycles, was carried out with a sample-barcoded 5' primer and a J-beta primer mix. One entry per CDR3 protein results from TCRdb running MiXCR on the 5' RACE reads. This sample has hundreds of thousands of distinct CDR3 sequences, with roughly three fifths found just once. Input material: blood. The receptors were sampled from a man in his forties in good health.

This clonotype was detected once. The rearrangement uses TRBV20-1 and TRBJ2-3, with D unclear. Germline V gene data show CDR1 as DFQATT and CDR2 as SNEGSKA (reference sequence). This CDR3 has 13 amino acids. Trimming shortened V by 1 base and J by 4 bases, and 9 bases separated the two germline ends. The CDR3: CSARASKADTQYF. The CDR3 nucleotides are TGCAGTGCTAGAGCCTCAAAGGCAGATACGCAGTATTTT.

Note on this clonotype: One end of the junction does not line up with germline, which may come from a read error. This rearrangement joins TRBV15 to TRBJ2-5, with 9 bases aligning to TRBD2. Germline CDR1 LNHNV, CDR2 YYDKDF (reference sequence). The CDR3 is 17 amino acids. The CDR3 is CATRRDSGGRIAETQYF. The CDR3, as DNA: TGTGCCACCAGAAGAGATAGCGGGGGACGTATAGCAGAGACCCAGTACTTC.

The chain carries TRBV10-3 and TRBJ2-7; no clear D gene. Deletions cut 4 bases from V and 0 bases from J, with 22 bases between. The CDR3 runs to 18 residues. CDR1 and CDR2 from the germline V gene are ENHRY and SYGVKD. The CDR3 here is CAISGSPLYELSSYEQYF. CDR3 bases: TGTGCCATCAGTGGGAGTCCTCTTTATGAACTGAGCTCCTACGAGCAGTACTTC.

This clonotype was counted a single time. The chain is built from TRBV7-2 and TRBJ1-2, with 7 nucleotides matching TRBD1. Germline V gives CDR1 SGHTA, CDR2 FQGNSA. Trimming cost V 5 bases and J 0 bases; bases outside gene matches: 9. The CDR3 is made up of 16 amino acids. CDR3 sequence reads: CASSADRAQTNYGYTF. Here the CDR3 DNA reads TGTGCCAGCAGCGCTGACAGGGCCCAGACTAACTATGGCTACACCTTC.

The V and J genes are TRBV24-1 and TRBJ2-6; tentative D call: TRBD2 (5 bases). With 4 bases removed from V and 3 bases from J, the gap between germline ends came to 12 bases. CDR3 size: 16 residues. CDR1 is KGHDR, CDR2 SFDVKD, per germline. The CDR3 loop is CATSDWVGIGANVLTF. DNA for the CDR3: TGTGCCACCAGTGACTGGGTCGGGATTGGGGCCAACGTCCTGACTTTC.

This clonotype was recorded a few times. The rearrangement joins TRBV28 to TRBJ2-7; tentatively, D is TRBD2 (6 bases). From germline, CDR1 is MDHEN and CDR2 SYDVKM. The CDR3 has 16 amino acids. The V end was cut by 6 bases, the J end by 2 bases, with 20 bases between. CDR3 coding DNA: TGTGCCAGCAGCCCCCCGGCCGGGCGGGGCGCCTACGAGCAGTACTTC. Translating gives CASSPPAGRGAYEQYF.

The chain couples TRBV4-3 to TRBJ2-1, with TRBD2 identical over 10 bases. Germline V gene data show CDR1 as LGHNA and CDR2 as YSLEER. There are 17 residues in the CDR3. Unmatched junction bases numbered 4, after V lost 2 bases and J lost 0 bases. As DNA, the CDR3 is TGCGCCAGCAGCCAATTTCCTAGCGGGAGCTCCTACAATGAGCAGTTCTTC. It is translated as CASSQFPSGSSYNEQFF.

This sequence joins TRBV20-1 and TRBJ1-2; a possible D gene is TRBD1 (5 bases). The CDR3 is 13 amino acids. V was shortened by 6 bases and J by 1 base, with 12 bases between the two germline ends. Germline CDR1 reads DFQATT; CDR2 reads SNEGSKA (reference sequence). CDR3 nucleotide sequence: TGCAGTGCGGACACAGGTTTTAACTATGGCTACACCTTC. It yields the protein CSADTGFNYGYTF.

V is TRBV29-1 and J is TRBJ1-1; 12 bases line up with TRBD1. This CDR3 is 15 amino acids long. Germline-derived CDR1 and CDR2 are SQVTM and ANQGSEA. The V and J ends lost 6 bases and 2 bases, in that order; junction bases with no gene match: 7. The CDR3 is CSVLGQGARNTEAFF. The CDR3 nucleotides are TGCAGCGTCCTGGGACAGGGGGCACGTAACACTGAAGCTTTCTTT.

The chain has TRBV6-2 or TRBV6-3 and TRBJ2-1; possible D gene TRBD2, 7 bases. CDR3 length: 13 amino acids. Per germline, CDR1 MNHEY and CDR2 SVGEGT. V shed 7 bases and J shed 8 bases, with 15 bases lying between them. CDR3 sequence (DNA): TGTGCCAGCACCACCGCCGGGGGGCATGAGCAGTTCTTC. This translates into CASTTAGGHEQFF.

V and J are TRBV4-3 and TRBJ2-1; D not resolved. Between the trimmed V and J ends, which lost 0 bases and 6 bases, there was a span of 9 bases. CDR3 length: 14 residues. The germline V gene encodes CDR1 LGHNA and CDR2 YSLEER. The CDR3 region is CASSQDRYVNEQFF. The DNA for the CDR3 is TGCGCCAGCAGCCAAGATCGTTACGTCAATGAGCAGTTCTTC.

This clonotype was detected only a few times. CDR3 DNA: TGCGCCAGCAGCCAATCGGGACTAGCGGGAGTCTCAGATACGCAGTATTTT. This gives the protein CASSQSGLAGVSDTQYF. The chain has TRBV4-3 and TRBJ2-3; TRBD2 matches at 14 bases. This CDR3 spans 17 amino acids. CDR1 is LGHNA, CDR2 YSLEER, per germline. V lost 2 bases and J lost 4; bases outside the gene matches: 5.

The chain links TRBV3-1 to TRBJ2-7; D might be TRBD2 (5 bases). In germline, CDR1 is LGHDT, CDR2 YNNKEL (reference sequence). Trimming shortened V by 1 base and J by 3 bases, and 13 bases separated the two germline ends. CDR3 size: 15 residues. CDR3 nucleotides: TGTGCCAGCAGCCAAGTGGGTCGCGGGTACTACGAGCAGTACTTC. Translation gives CASSQVGRGYYEQYF.

The V call is TRBV10-2, the J call TRBJ2-3, with TRBD2 matching over 12 bases. The CDR3 runs 16 residues. The trim removed 4 bases at V and 6 bases at J, leaving 8 bases unmatched. Looked up from germline, CDR1 is WSHSY and CDR2 is SAAADI. The CDR3 DNA sequence: TGCGCCAGCAGTGTCCTAGCGGGAGGGCCGCTTGATACGCAGTATTTT. Translated: CASSVLAGGPLDTQYF.

This chain joins TRBV14 and TRBJ2-5; TRBD2 matches at 9 bases. The germline V gene has CDR1 SGHDN and CDR2 FVKESK. With 3 bases clipped from V and 1 base from J, the junction kept 0 bases outside the gene matches. The CDR3 spans 14 residues. The CDR3 DNA is TGTGCCAGCAGCCAGGGACTAGCCCAAGAGACCCAGTACTTC. Its protein product is CASSQGLAQETQYF.

This clonotype was counted a single time. V is TRBV4-1 and J is TRBJ1-5; possibly TRBD1 for D (6 bases). This CDR3 comprises 16 residues. The V end lost 3 bases, the J end lost 2 bases, and 14 bases lay between the germline ends. Per germline, CDR1 MGHRA and CDR2 YSYEKL. The CDR3, as DNA: TGCGCCAGCAGCCACCAGGGGAGGGGGGGCAATCAGCCCCAGCATTTT. This sequence encodes CASSHQGRGGNQPQHF.

V gene TRBV6-1 combines with J gene TRBJ1-2, with D possibly matching TRBD1 (6 bases). The CDR3 loop spans 14 amino acids. Germline V lookup: CDR1 MNHNS, CDR2 SASEGT. The germline V and J ends were trimmed by 2 bases and 4 bases, with 11 bases remaining between them. The CDR3 protein is CASSESGQPYGYTF. The CDR3 coding sequence is TGTGCCAGCAGTGAATCAGGACAGCCCTATGGCTACACCTTC.

This clonotype was recorded a few times. The chain carries TRBV7-2 and TRBJ2-1; D is unclear. The CDR3 has 15 residues. Per germline, CDR1 SGHTA and CDR2 FQGNSA. Trimming shortened V by 1 base and J by 0 bases, and 7 bases separated the two germline ends. Here the CDR3 reads CASSLVHSSYNEQFF. CDR3 nucleotides: TGTGCCAGCAGCTTAGTACATAGCTCCTACAATGAGCAGTTCTTC.

V gene TRBV19 combines with J gene TRBJ2-5; D is perhaps TRBD2 (6 bases). Germline values: CDR1 LNHDA, CDR2 SQIVND (reference sequence). V shed 4 bases and J shed 5 bases, with 14 bases lying between them. The CDR3 consists of 14 residues. This CDR3 reads CASSRGVSLETQYF. CDR3 DNA sequence: TGTGCCAGTAGTAGGGGGGTTTCTTTGGAGACCCAGTACTTC.

CDR3 amino acids: CASSQERTGQGTTGYTF. The CDR3 nucleotides read TGTGCCAGCAGCCAAGAAAGGACAGGACAGGGAACCACTGGCTACACCTTC. The rearrangement joins TRBV4-2 to TRBJ1-2; 8 positions match TRBD1. In germline, CDR1 is LGHNA, CDR2 YNFKEQ. The CDR3 runs 17 residues. The ends lost 0 bases at V and 7 bases at J; junction bases unmatched: 13.

This clonotype was counted only a few times. Germline and junction disagree at one end, which may indicate a read error. The chain employs TRBV5-1 and TRBJ2-2; 8 bases fit TRBD2. In germline, CDR1 is SGHRS, CDR2 YFSETQ. This CDR3 has 15 amino acids. For the CDR3, the DNA is TGTGCCAGCAGTTTAACTAGCGGGAACACCGGGGAGCTGTTTTTT. This encodes CASSLTSGNTGELFF.

The chain combines TRBV20-1 with TRBJ1-2; D not certain. V shed 4 bases and J shed 4 bases, with 13 bases lying between them. The germline CDR1 and CDR2 sequences are DFQATT and SNEGSKA (reference sequence). The CDR3 has 13 amino acids. CDR3 nucleotide sequence: TGCAGTGCTACCGTCTCCCGGGGCTATGGCTACACCTTC. Translation: CSATVSRGYGYTF.

DNA of the CDR3: TGTGCCAGCAGTTTACTGCTAGCAGCAGATACGCAGTATTTT. Its translation is CASSLLLAADTQYF. The chain recombines TRBV12-3 or TRBV12-4 with TRBJ2-3; D is possibly TRBD2 (5 bases). The CDR3 is made up of 14 amino acids. Trimming cost V 2 bases and J 4 bases, with 10 bases left between them.

Details on this clonotype: Mismatch with germline at one junction end may stem from a read error. The rearrangement joins TRBV20-1 to TRBJ2-1, with 10 bases fitting TRBD1. Germline V gives CDR1 DFQATT, CDR2 SNEGSKA (reference sequence). The CDR3 length is 18 residues. CDR3 amino acids: CSASERLRTGGSYKEQFF. CDR3 DNA sequence: TGCAGTGCTAGCGAGAGGTTGAGGACAGGGGGATCCTACAAGGAGCAGTTCTTC.

The rearrangement uses TRBV9 and TRBJ2-6, with TRBD1 identical over 9 bases. This CDR3 is built from 20 residues. Trimming removed 0 bases from V and 0 bases from J; junction bases left unmatched: 10. In germline, CDR1 is SGDLS, CDR2 YYNGEE. CDR3 region: CASSVEASSGQGSGANVLTF. CDR3 DNA: TGTGCCAGCAGCGTAGAGGCTTCGTCGGGACAGGGCTCTGGGGCCAACGTCCTGACTTTC.

This clonotype was counted only a few times. The chain joins TRBV27 to TRBJ2-7; 15 bases are a match to TRBD2. The J call is uncertain, as TRBJ2-5 better fits the DNA end. The CDR3 extends over 15 amino acids. Germline V CDR1 and CDR2: MNHEY, SMNVEV (reference sequence). The CDR3 DNA is TGTGCCAGCAGTACCGGACTAGCGGGAGGGGGGACCCAGTACTTC. Translation: CASSTGLAGGGTQYF.

This clonotype showed up just a few times. CDR3 amino acids: CAIGDSWETQYF. The DNA for the CDR3 is TGTGCCATCGGGGATAGTTGGGAGACCCAGTACTTC. This chain connects TRBV10-3 to TRBJ2-7, with unresolved D. The DNA end lines up better with TRBJ2-5; the J call may be wrong. The CDR3 extends over 12 amino acids. From germline, CDR1 is ENHRY and CDR2 SYGVKD.

V gene TRBV20-1 combines with J gene TRBJ2-3; 8 nucleotides line up with TRBD1. Trimming at V came to 0 bases and at J to 1 base, leaving 6 bases not matched to a gene. Germline V gene sequence: CDR1 DFQATT, CDR2 SNEGSKA (reference sequence). This CDR3 is built from 16 residues. The CDR3 coding sequence is TGCAGTGCTAGAGATCCAGGGGGCTTTGGCACAGATACGCAGTATTTT. Its protein product is CSARDPGGFGTDTQYF.

This clonotype has ten or more counts. This chain links TRBV2 with TRBJ2-7, with 12 bases fitting TRBD2. Looked up from germline, CDR1 is SNHLY and CDR2 is FYNNEI. Unmatched junction bases numbered 7, after V lost 5 bases and J lost 5 bases. There are 15 residues in the CDR3. CDR3 DNA: TGTGCCAGCAGTAGACCGACTAGCGGGAGTAACGAGCAGTACTTC. Translating it yields CASSRPTSGSNEQYF.

This clonotype was found many times. V usage is TRBV7-9 and J usage is TRBJ2-3; D might be TRBD1 (6 bases). Germline CDR1 reads SEHNR; CDR2 reads FQNEAQ (reference sequence). The CDR3 has 15 residues. The V and J ends lost 1 base and 2 bases respectively, with 10 bases between them. CDR3 amino acids: CASSLGQGNTDTQYF. CDR3 nucleotides: TGTGCCAGCAGCTTAGGGCAGGGGAACACAGATACGCAGTATTTT.